Shown below are 14 T cell receptor beta chains from a single sample sequenced in a study of T cell responses to AZD1222 COVID-19 vaccine. The method was immunoSEQ multiplex PCR; TCRdb's version includes in-frame clones alone and lacks a portion of them. Of approximately 120,000 clones listed, 85% to 90% are singletons. Material: peripheral blood, obtained 28 days after the second AZD1222 dose. These receptors all stem from an adult who received the AZD1222 COVID-19 vaccine.

This rearrangement joins TRBV9 to TRBJ1-1, with 7 bases fitting TRBD1. The V gene end was trimmed by 3 bases and the J gene end by 1 base; junction bases not matched to a gene: 6. Germline V gene data show CDR1 as SGDLS and CDR2 as YYNGEE. The CDR3 has 15 amino acids. The CDR3 DNA reads TGTGCCAGCAGCGACCGGACAGGCCCGAACACTGAAGCTTTCTTT. This codes for CASSDRTGPNTEAFF.

This clone was found a few times. This sequence joins TRBV6-5 and TRBJ2-7; D is perhaps TRBD1 (5 bases). Trimming pared 9 bases from V and 0 bases from J, leaving 9 bases between. Germline CDR1 MNHEY, CDR2 SVGAGI. The CDR3 sequence is 12 residues long. CDR3 region: CARTESSYEQYF. The DNA of the CDR3 is TGTGCCAGGACAGAGAGCTCCTACGAGCAGTACTTC.

CDR3 amino acids: CASSPGQEGNTIYF. CDR3 nucleotide sequence: TGTGCCAGCAGCCCCGGACAGGAGGGAAACACCATATATTTT. The V and J genes are TRBV4-2 and TRBJ1-3, with TRBD1 matching over 7 bases. Trimming cost V 4 bases and J 4 bases; bases outside gene matches: 4. The CDR3 loop spans 14 amino acids. In germline, CDR1 is LGHNA, CDR2 YNFKEQ.

This sequence joins TRBV11-1 and TRBJ1-4, with TRBD1 identical over 9 bases. The CDR3 length is 15 residues. CDR1 and CDR2 from the germline V gene are SGHAT and FQDESV (reference sequence). V gave up 4 bases and J gave up 8 bases; unmatched junction bases: 8. The CDR3 sequence is CASSSPGQGSEKLFF. The DNA of the CDR3 is TGTGCCAGCAGCTCTCCGGGACAGGGAAGCGAAAAACTGTTTTTT.

The gene calls are TRBV6-5 and TRBJ2-1; no firm D call. Trimming took 5 bases from V and 8 from J, leaving 16 bases between them. Germline V gene sequence: CDR1 MNHEY, CDR2 SVGAGI. The CDR3 sequence is 14 residues long. CDR3 nucleotide sequence: TGTGCCAGCAGTCGACGGACCCGGGTGGATGAGCAGTTCTTC. It specifies CASSRRTRVDEQFF.

The chain has TRBV6-5 and TRBJ2-7; D gene ambiguous. V was pared by 6 bases and J by 5 bases, with 14 bases between. The CDR3 totals 13 residues. Germline CDR1 reads MNHEY; CDR2 reads SVGAGI. The CDR3 loop is CASRDPNLDEQYF. The DNA for the CDR3 is TGTGCCAGCAGGGACCCTAACTTGGACGAGCAGTACTTC.

The chain joins TRBV5-1 to TRBJ2-1; 9 bases are shared with TRBD2. The trim removed 4 bases at V and 4 bases at J, leaving 6 bases unmatched. The length of the CDR3 is 15 residues. Germline V gives CDR1 SGHRS, CDR2 YFSETQ. CDR3 sequence: CASSGELAGYNEQFF. DNA for the CDR3: TGCGCCAGCAGCGGGGAACTAGCGGGTTACAATGAGCAGTTCTTC.

The rearrangement joins TRBV7-8 to TRBJ2-7; D ambiguous. Trimming cost V 5 bases and J 5 bases, with 16 bases left between them. The CDR3 extends over 14 amino acids. Germline CDR1 SGHVS, CDR2 FQNEAQ. In nucleotides, the CDR3 is TGTGCCAGCAGCGACGAAACTCGGATCGACGAGCAGTACTTC. It codes for CASSDETRIDEQYF.

The genes are TRBV27 and TRBJ2-7; D is unclear. This CDR3 spans 15 amino acids. Per germline, CDR1 MNHEY and CDR2 SMNVEV (reference sequence). Trimming shortened V by 5 bases and J by 4 bases, and 18 bases separated the two germline ends. The CDR3 here is CASSRYGPATYEQYF. The CDR3, as DNA: TGTGCCAGCAGTAGATACGGACCGGCGACATACGAGCAGTACTTC.

This chain links TRBV28 with TRBJ1-5, with a weak D call TRBD1 (6 bases). Germline V lookup: CDR1 MDHEN, CDR2 SYDVKM. V lost 8 bases and J lost 0, with 11 bases in between. The CDR3 is made up of 14 amino acids. As DNA, the CDR3 is TGTGCCAGCGGGGACACTGATAGCAATCAGCCCCAGCATTTT. This sequence encodes CASGDTDSNQPQHF.

This clone was detected only once. The chain uses TRBV4-1 and TRBJ1-2; D is unclear. The CDR3 spans 14 residues. The V gene lost 0 bases and the J gene lost 9 bases, with 14 bases spanning the gap. CDR1 is MGHRA, CDR2 YSYEKL, per germline. This CDR3 reads CASSQDPGGWSYTF. Here the CDR3 DNA reads TGCGCCAGCAGCCAAGATCCGGGCGGCTGGAGCTACACCTTC.

The V gene is TRBV4-2, the J gene TRBJ1-5; D not certain. Looked up from germline, CDR1 is LGHNA and CDR2 is YNFKEQ. The CDR3 is 17 amino acids. V lost 0 bases, J lost 0 bases, and 12 bases lay in between. The CDR3 sequence is CASSQDDLLYSNQPQHF. Written as DNA, the CDR3 is TGTGCCAGCAGCCAAGACGATCTTCTCTATAGCAATCAGCCCCAGCATTTT.

The V gene is TRBV9, the J gene TRBJ2-3; 10 nucleotides match TRBD2. After removal of 0 bases from V and 6 bases from J, the junction contained 7 bases not matched to a gene. The CDR3 consists of 16 residues. Germline loops: CDR1 SGDLS, CDR2 YYNGEE. This chain's CDR3 is CASSVGSAGGSDTQYF. Here the CDR3 DNA reads TGTGCCAGCAGCGTAGGGTCAGCGGGGGGGTCGGATACGCAGTATTTT. The complete variable domain, with remaining parts taken from reference TRBV9 and TRBJ2-3, reads DSGVTQTPKHLITATGQRVTLRCSPRSGDLSVYWYQQSLDQGLQFLIQYYNGEERAKGNILERFSAQQFPDLHSELNLSSLELGDSALYFCASSVGSAGGSDTQYFGPGTRLTVL.

This chain's CDR3 is CASSLVPGDTGELFF. The CDR3 coding sequence is TGCGCCAGCAGCTTGGTCCCAGGGGACACCGGGGAGCTGTTTTTT. V is TRBV5-1 and J is TRBJ2-2, with D perhaps matching TRBD1 (6 bases). Germline V gene lookup returns CDR1 SGHRS and CDR2 YFSETQ. The V gene lost 0 bases and the J gene lost 3 bases, with 9 bases spanning the gap. The CDR3 runs 15 residues.